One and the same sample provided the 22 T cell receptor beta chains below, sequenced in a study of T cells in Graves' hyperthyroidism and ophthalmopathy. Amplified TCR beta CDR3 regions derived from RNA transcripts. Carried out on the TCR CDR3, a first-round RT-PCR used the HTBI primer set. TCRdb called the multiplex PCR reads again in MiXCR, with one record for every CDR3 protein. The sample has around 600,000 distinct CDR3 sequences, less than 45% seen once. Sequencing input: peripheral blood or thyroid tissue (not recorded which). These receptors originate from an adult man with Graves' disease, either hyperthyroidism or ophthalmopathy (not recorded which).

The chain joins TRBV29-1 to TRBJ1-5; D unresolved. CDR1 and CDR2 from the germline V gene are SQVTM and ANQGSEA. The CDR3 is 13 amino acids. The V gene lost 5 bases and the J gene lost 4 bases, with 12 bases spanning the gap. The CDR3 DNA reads TGCAGCGTTCAGGACGGACCAAATCAGCCCCAGCATTTT. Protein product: CSVQDGPNQPQHF.

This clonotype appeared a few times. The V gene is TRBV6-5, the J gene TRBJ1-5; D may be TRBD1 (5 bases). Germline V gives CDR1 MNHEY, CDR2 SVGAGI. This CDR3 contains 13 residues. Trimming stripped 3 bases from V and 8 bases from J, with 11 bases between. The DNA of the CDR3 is TGTGCCAGCAGTTATCGGGGGTTCGAGCCCCAGCATTTT. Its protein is CASSYRGFEPQHF.

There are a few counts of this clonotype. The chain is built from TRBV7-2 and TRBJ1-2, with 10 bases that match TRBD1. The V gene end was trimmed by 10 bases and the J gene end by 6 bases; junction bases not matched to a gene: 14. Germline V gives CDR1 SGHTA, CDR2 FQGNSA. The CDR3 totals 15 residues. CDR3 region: CAINSRDRGYDGYTF. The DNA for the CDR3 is TGTGCCATCAATAGCCGGGACAGGGGATATGATGGCTACACCTTC.

For the CDR3, the DNA is TGTGCCAGCAGTCTACAGGGGATTTACGAGCAGTACTTC. Its protein is CASSLQGIYEQYF. The chain joins TRBV2 to TRBJ2-7; TRBD1 matches 7 bases. V lost 5 bases to trimming and J lost 4 bases; unmatched junction nucleotides: 5. Germline CDR1 reads SNHLY; CDR2 reads FYNNEI. The CDR3 has 13 amino acids.

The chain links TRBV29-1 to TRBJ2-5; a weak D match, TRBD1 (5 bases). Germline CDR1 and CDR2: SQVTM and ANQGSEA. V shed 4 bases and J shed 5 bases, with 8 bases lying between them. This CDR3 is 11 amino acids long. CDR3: CSVGRAETQYF. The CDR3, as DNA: TGCAGCGTTGGCAGGGCGGAGACCCAGTACTTC.

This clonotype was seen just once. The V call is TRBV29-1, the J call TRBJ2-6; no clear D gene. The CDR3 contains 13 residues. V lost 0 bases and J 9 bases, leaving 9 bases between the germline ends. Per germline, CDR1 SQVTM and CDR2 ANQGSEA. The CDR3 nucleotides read TGCAGCGTTGAAGAGGAAAGCAGCAACGTCCTGACTTTC. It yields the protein CSVEEESSNVLTF.

The CDR3 spells CASSYRVGTGELFF. DNA of the CDR3: TGTGCCAGCAGCTACAGGGTCGGGACCGGGGAGCTGTTTTTT. The J gene is TRBJ2-2, the V gene TRBV7-2, with a tentative D call TRBD1 (6 bases). The CDR3 totals 14 residues. CDR1 and CDR2 (germline): SGHTA, FQGNSA. V lost 4 bases, J lost 5 bases, and 11 bases lay in between.

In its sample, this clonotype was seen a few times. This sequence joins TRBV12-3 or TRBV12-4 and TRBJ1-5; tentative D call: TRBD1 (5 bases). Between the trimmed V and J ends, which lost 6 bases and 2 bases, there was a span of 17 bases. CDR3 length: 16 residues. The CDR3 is CASSNSQGFGNQPQHF. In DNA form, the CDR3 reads TGTGCCAGCAGCAATAGCCAGGGTTTTGGCAATCAGCCCCAGCATTTT.

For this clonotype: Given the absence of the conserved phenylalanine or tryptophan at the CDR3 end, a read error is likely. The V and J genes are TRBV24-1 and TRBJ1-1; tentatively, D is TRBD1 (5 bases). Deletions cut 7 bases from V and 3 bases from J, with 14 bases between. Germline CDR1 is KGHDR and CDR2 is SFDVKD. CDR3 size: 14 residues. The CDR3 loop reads CATSSRGPDTEAFS. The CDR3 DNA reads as TGTGCCACCAGCTCTAGGGGCCCTGACACTGAAGCTTTCTCT.

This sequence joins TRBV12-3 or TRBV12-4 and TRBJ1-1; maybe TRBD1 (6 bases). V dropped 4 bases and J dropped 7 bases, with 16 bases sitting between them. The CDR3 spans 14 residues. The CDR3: CASSWGAFRGEAFF. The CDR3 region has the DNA TGTGCCAGCAGTTGGGGGGCTTTTCGGGGTGAAGCTTTCTTT.

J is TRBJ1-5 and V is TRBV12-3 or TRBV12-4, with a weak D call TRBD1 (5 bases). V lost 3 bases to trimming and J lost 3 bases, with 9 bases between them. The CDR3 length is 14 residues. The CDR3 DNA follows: TGTGCCAGCAGTTTGGCGGACAACAATCAGCCCCAGCATTTT. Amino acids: CASSLADNNQPQHF.

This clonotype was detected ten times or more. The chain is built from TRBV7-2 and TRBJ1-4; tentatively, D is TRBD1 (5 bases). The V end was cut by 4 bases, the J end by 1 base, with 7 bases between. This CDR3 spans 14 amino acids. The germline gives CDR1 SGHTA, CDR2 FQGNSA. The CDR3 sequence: CASSWGGTNEKLFF. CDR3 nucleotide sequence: TGTGCCAGCAGCTGGGGGGGAACTAATGAAAAACTGTTTTTT.

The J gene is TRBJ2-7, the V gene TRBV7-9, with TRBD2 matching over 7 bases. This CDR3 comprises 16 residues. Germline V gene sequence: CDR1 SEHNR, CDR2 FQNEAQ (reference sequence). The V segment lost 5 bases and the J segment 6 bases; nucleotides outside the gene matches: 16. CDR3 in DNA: TGTGCCAGCAGCGTTATCCCGGGGGGTGTTGTGGCCGAGCAGTACTTC. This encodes CASSVIPGGVVAEQYF.

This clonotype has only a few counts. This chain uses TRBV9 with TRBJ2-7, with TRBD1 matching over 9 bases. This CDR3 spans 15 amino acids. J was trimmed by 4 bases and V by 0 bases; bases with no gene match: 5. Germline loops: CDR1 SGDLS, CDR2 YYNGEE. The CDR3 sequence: CASSVGTGETYEQYF. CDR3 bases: TGTGCCAGCAGCGTAGGGACAGGGGAAACTTACGAGCAGTACTTC.

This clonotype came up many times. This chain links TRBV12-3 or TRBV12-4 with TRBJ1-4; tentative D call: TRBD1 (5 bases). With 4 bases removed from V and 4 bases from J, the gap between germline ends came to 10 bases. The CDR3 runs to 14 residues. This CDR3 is CASSSMGGNEKLFF. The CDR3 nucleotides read TGTGCCAGCAGTTCCATGGGGGGTAATGAAAAACTGTTTTTT.

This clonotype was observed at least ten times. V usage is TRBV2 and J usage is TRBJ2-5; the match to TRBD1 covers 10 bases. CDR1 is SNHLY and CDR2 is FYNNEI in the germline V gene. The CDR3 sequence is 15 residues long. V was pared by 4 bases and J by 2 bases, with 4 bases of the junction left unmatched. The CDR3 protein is CASSGGTGAQETQYF. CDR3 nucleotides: TGTGCCAGCAGTGGAGGGACAGGGGCACAAGAGACCCAGTACTTC.

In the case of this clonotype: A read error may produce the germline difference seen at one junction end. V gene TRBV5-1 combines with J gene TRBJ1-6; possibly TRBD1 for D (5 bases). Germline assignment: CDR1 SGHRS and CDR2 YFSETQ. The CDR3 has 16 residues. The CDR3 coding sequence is TGTGCCAGCAGCTTGCCCCAGGGACCTTCGAATTCACCCCTCCACTTT. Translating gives CASSLPQGPSNSPLHF. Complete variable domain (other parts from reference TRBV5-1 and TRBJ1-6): KAGVTQTPRYLIKTRGQQVTLSCSPISGHRSVSWYQQTPGQGLQFLFEYFSETQRNKGNFPGRFSGRQFSNSRSEMNVSTLELGDSALYLCASSLPQGPSNSPLHFGNGTRLTVT.

The CDR3 DNA reads as TGTGCCAGCAGCACCCTCCCGGTCACTGAAGCTTTCTTT. Translation gives CASSTLPVTEAFF. The V gene is TRBV9, the J gene TRBJ1-1; unclear D gene. V lost 4 bases, J lost 4 bases, and 11 bases lay in between. The CDR3 covers 13 residues. The germline V gene encodes CDR1 SGDLS and CDR2 YYNGEE. Using reference TRBV9 and TRBJ1-1 for the parts outside the CDR3, the full variable domain is DSGVTQTPKHLITATGQRVTLRCSPRSGDLSVYWYQQSLDQGLQFLIQYYNGEERAKGNILERFSAQQFPDLHSELNLSSLELGDSALYFCASSTLPVTEAFFGQGTRLTVV.

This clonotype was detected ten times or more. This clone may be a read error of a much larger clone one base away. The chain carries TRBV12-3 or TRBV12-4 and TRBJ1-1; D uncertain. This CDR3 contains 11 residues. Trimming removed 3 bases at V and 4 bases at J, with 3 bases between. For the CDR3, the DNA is TGTGCCAGCAGTTTGAGCACTGAAGCTTTCTTT. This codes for CASSLSTEAFF.

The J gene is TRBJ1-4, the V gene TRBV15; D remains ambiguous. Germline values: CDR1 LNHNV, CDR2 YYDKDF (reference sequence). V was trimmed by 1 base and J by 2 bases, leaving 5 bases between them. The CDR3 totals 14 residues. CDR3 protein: CATSRVGTNEKLFF. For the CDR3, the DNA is TGTGCCACCAGCAGAGTAGGGACTAATGAAAAACTGTTTTTT.

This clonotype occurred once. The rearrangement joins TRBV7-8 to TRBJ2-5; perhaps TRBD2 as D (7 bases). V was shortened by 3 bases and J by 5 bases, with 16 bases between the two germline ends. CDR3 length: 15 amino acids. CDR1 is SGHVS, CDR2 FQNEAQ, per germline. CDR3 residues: CASSFSRGGRETQYF. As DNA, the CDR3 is TGTGCCAGCAGCTTTAGCAGGGGAGGGCGGGAGACCCAGTACTTC.

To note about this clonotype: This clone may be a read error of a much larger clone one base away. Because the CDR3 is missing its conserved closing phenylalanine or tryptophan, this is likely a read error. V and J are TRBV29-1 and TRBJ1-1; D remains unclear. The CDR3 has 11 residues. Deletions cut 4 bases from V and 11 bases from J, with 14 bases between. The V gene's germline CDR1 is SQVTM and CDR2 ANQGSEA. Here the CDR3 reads CSVASDIVAFL. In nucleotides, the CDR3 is TGCAGCGTTGCTTCCGACATTGTGGCTTTCCTT.